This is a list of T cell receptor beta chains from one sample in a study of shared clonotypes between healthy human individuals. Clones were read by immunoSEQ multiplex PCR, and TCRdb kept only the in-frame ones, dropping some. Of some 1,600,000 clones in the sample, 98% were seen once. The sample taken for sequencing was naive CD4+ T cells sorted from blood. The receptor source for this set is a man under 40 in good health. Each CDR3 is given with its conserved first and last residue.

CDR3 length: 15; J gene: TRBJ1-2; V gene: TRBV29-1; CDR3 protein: CSVRSGGLANYGYTF
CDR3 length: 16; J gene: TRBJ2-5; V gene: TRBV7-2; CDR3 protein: CASSFPGRRTQETQYF
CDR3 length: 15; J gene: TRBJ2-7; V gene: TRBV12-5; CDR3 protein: CASGLVVGSRYEQYF
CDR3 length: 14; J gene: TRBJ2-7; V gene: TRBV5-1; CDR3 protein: CASSLLGTGLEQYF
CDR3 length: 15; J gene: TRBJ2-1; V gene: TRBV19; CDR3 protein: CASSATSGSVNEQFF
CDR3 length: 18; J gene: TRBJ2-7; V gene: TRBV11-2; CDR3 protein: CASTSRLGTSGRTYEQYF
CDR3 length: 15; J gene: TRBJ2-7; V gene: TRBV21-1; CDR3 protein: CASSRVDRSSYEQYF
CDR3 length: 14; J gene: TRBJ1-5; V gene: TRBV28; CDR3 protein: CASTPGTANQPQHF
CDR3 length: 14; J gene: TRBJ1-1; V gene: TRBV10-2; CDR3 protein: CASSEVGGAAEAFF
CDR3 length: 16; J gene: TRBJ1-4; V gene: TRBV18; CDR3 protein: CASSPGRGESNEKLFF
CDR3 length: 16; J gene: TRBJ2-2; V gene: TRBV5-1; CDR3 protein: CASSGRFTNPTGELFF
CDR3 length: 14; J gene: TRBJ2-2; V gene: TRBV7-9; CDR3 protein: CASPPGGDTGELFF
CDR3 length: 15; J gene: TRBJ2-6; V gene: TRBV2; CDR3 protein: CASTTQGSGANVLTF
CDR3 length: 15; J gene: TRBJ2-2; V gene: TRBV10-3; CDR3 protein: CATWASAGGTGELFF
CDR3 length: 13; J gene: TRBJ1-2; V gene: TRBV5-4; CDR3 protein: CASSSDSTNGYTF
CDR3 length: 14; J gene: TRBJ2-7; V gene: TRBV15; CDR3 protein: CATSGWRSSYEQYF
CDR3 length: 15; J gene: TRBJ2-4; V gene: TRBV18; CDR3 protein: CASSPPTGAKNIQYF
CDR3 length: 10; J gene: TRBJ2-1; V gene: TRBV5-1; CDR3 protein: CASSLPEQFF
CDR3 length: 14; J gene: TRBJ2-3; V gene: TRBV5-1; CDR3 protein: CASSREGVSDTQYF
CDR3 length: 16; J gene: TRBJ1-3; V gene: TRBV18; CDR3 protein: CASSPGRGNSGNTIYF
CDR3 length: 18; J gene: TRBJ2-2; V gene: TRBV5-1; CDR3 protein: CASSLALAGDPITGELFF
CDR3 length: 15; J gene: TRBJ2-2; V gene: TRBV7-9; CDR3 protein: CASSLWGRNTGELFF
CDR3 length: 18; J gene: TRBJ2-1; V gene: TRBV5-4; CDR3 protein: CASTGGGLDRGPYNEQFF
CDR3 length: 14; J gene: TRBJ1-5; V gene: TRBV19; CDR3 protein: CASSIVTGDQPQHF
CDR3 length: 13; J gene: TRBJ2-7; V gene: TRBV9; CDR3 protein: CASSPGQNYEQYF
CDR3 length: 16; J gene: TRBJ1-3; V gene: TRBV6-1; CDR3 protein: CASSEFRGTLGNTIYF
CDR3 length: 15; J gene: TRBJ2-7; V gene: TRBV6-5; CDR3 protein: CASSYASGDSYEQYF
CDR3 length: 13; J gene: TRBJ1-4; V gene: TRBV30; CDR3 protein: CATETGGTEKLFF
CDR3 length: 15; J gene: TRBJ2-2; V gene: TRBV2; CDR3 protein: CASSVYQGNTGELFF
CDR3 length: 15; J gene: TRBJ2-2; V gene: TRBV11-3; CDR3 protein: CASSLDGRYTGELFF
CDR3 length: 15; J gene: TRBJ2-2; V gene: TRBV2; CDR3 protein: CASRGTGGFTGELFF
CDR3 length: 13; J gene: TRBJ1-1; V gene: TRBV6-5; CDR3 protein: CASSYTTVKVAFF
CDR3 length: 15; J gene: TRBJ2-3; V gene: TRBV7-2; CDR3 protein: CASSLAGGNTDTQYF
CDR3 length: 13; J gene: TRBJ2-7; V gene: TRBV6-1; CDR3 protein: CASSPSRVAEQYF
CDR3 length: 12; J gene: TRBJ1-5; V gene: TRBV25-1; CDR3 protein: CASSGANQPQHF
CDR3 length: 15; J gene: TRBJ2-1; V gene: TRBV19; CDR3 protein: CASSIDHAGGNEQFF
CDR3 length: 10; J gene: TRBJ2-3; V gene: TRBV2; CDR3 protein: CASSEDGTYF
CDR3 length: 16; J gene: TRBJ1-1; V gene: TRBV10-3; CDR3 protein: CAIRGPGTALNTEAFF
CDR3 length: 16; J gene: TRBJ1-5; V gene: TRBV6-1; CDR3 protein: CASSEARRTGNQPQHF
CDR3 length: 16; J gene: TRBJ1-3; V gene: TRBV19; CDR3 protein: CASSIRQQTSGNTIYF
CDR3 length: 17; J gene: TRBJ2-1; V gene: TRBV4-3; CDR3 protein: CASSQGVGFSSYNEQFF
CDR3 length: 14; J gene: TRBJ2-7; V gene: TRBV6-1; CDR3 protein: CASSEVPGGGEQYF
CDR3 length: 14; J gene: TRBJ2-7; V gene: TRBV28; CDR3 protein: CASSLRGVGYEQYF
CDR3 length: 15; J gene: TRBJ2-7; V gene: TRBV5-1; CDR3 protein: CASSTGLAGVHEQYF
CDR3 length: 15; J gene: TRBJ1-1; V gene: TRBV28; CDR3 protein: CASSLQARWNTEAFF
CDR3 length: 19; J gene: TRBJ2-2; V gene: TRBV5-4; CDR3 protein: CASSPTPTSGRGHTGELFF
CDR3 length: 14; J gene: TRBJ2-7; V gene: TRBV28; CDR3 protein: CASSLRLAGLEQYF
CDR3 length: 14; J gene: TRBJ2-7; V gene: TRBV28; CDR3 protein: CASSMTGTVYEQYF
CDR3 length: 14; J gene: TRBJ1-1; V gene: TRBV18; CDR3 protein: CASSPGLESTEAFF
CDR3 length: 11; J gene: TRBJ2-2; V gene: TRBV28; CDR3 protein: CASSFSRELFF
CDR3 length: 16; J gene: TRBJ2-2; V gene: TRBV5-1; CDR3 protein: CASSLVGTSSTGELFF
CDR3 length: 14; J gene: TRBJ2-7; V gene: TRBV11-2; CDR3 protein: CASSAGLVDYEQYF
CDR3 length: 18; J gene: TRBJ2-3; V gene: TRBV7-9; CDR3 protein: CASSSITVPAPSTDTQYF